Following are 16 T cell receptor beta chains from one sample sequenced in a study of shared clonotypes between healthy human individuals. The assay was immunoSEQ multiplex PCR, and TCRdb's table has in-frame clones only and misses some. The sample lists hundreds of thousands of clones; almost 97% were seen once. Sequenced: naive CD4+ T cells sorted from blood. Subset indicated: CD45RA+ positively selected. The source of these receptors is a woman in her twenties or thirties in good health.

V is TRBV10-2 and J is TRBJ1-2, with 9 bases lining up with TRBD1. Losses at the gene ends were 4 bases for V and 6 bases for J; bases not matched to a gene: 6. This CDR3 is built from 14 residues. CDR1 and CDR2 from the germline V gene are WSHSY and SAAADI. The CDR3 DNA sequence: TGCGCCAGCAGTGGGATCACAGGGGGCGATGGCTACACCTTC. Amino acid sequence: CASSGITGGDGYTF.

The CDR3 reads CASSWDRLDNEQFF. CDR3 coding DNA: TGTGCCAGCAGTTGGGACAGGCTTGACAATGAGCAGTTCTTC. The V and J genes are TRBV28 and TRBJ2-1, with 8 bases that match TRBD1. V lost 4 bases to trimming and J lost 5 bases; unmatched junction nucleotides: 4. Looked up from germline, CDR1 is MDHEN and CDR2 is SYDVKM. This CDR3 has 14 residues.

The chain combines TRBV28 with TRBJ2-7; 9 bases line up with TRBD1. The V and J ends lost 5 bases and 2 bases, in that order; junction bases with no gene match: 16. CDR1 MDHEN and CDR2 SYDVKM come from the germline V gene. CDR3 length: 18 amino acids. The CDR3 DNA is TGTGCCAGCAGTCCTAGTCCTCCGGGACAGGGCATTCCCTACGAGCAGTACTTC. This codes for CASSPSPPGQGIPYEQYF.

V and J are TRBV27 and TRBJ2-6; D tentatively reads TRBD1 or TRBD2 (5 bases each). V lost 3 bases to trimming and J lost 4 bases, with 19 bases between them. Germline CDR1 reads MNHEY; CDR2 reads SMNVEV (reference sequence). The CDR3 consists of 18 residues. CDR3: CASSFGQGPPVGANVLTF. For the CDR3, the DNA is TGTGCCAGCAGTTTTGGGCAGGGACCTCCCGTCGGGGCCAACGTCCTGACTTTC.

This rearrangement joins TRBV7-9 to TRBJ2-4, with 11 bases lining up with TRBD2. The CDR3 has 16 amino acids. The germline V gene has CDR1 SEHNR and CDR2 FQNEAQ (reference sequence). With 1 base clipped from V and 4 bases from J, the junction kept 3 bases outside the gene matches. For the CDR3, the DNA is TGTGCCAGCAGCTTAGGGCCTAGCGGGAGGAAAAACATTCAGTACTTC. Protein: CASSLGPSGRKNIQYF.

The chain combines TRBV6-5 with TRBJ2-7, with D possibly matching TRBD1 (5 bases). The V gene lost 8 bases and the J gene lost 1 base, with 12 bases spanning the gap. Germline V CDR1 and CDR2: MNHEY, SVGAGI. This CDR3 has 13 residues. The CDR3 DNA reads as TGTGCCAGCTCTTTGGCAGGGTCCTACGAGCAGTACTTC. This translates into CASSLAGSYEQYF.

V and J are TRBV28 and TRBJ1-5; D is possibly TRBD1 (5 bases). The germline V gene encodes CDR1 MDHEN and CDR2 SYDVKM. The CDR3 length is 14 residues. V was pared by 7 bases and J by 4 bases, with 14 bases between. The CDR3 DNA follows: TGTGCCAGCATCTTAGGGGCCTATAATCAGCCCCAGCATTTT. This sequence encodes CASILGAYNQPQHF.

The gene calls are TRBV20-1 and TRBJ1-1; D ambiguous. The V gene's germline CDR1 is DFQATT and CDR2 SNEGSKA (reference sequence). Between the trimmed V and J ends, which lost 6 bases and 6 bases, there was a span of 11 bases. The CDR3 covers 11 residues. The chain's CDR3 is CSARTPAEAFF. The CDR3 region has the DNA TGCAGTGCAAGGACCCCTGCTGAAGCTTTCTTT.

V is TRBV30 and J is TRBJ1-6; 8 nucleotides line up with TRBD1. The V and J ends lost 6 bases and 7 bases, in that order; junction bases with no gene match: 11. There are 15 residues in the CDR3. Germline V gene data show CDR1 as GTSNPN and CDR2 as SVGIG (reference sequence). Here the CDR3 reads CACQLQGAMNSPLHF. DNA for the CDR3: TGTGCCTGCCAACTGCAGGGGGCTATGAATTCACCCCTCCACTTT.

The chain joins TRBV5-1 to TRBJ1-2; D unresolved. V was pared by 0 bases and J by 5 bases, with 14 bases between. Germline CDR1 and CDR2: SGHRS and YFSETQ. This CDR3 is built from 15 residues. For the CDR3, the DNA is TGCGCCAGCAGCTTGGCGTCTGAGACGGCTTATGGCTACACCTTC. This gives the protein CASSLASETAYGYTF. Supplemented by reference TRBV5-1 and TRBJ1-2, the full variable domain reads KAGVTQTPRYLIKTRGQQVTLSCSPISGHRSVSWYQQTPGQGLQFLFEYFSETQRNKGNFPGRFSGRQFSNSRSEMNVSTLELGDSALYLCASSLASETAYGYTFGSGTRLTVV.

The CDR3 nucleotides read TGTGCCAGCAGCAAGAAGGGGCGGGAGGGCCGGTACGAGCAGTACTTC. Its translation: CASSKKGREGRYEQYF. The chain joins TRBV21-1 to TRBJ2-7; the DNA was not used to check the table's D call, TRBD2. TRBV21-1 is a known pseudogene. The CDR3 is made up of 16 amino acids.

The chain carries TRBV14 and TRBJ2-5; D is unresolved. The germline V gene encodes CDR1 SGHDN and CDR2 FVKESK. V was trimmed by 4 bases and J by 9 bases, leaving 9 bases between them. The CDR3 length is 11 residues. The CDR3 DNA is TGTGCCAGCAGCCGAATAGGTCCCCAGTACTTC. This encodes CASSRIGPQYF.

The rearrangement joins TRBV7-9 to TRBJ1-1; tentative D call: TRBD1 (5 bases). V was trimmed by 5 bases and J by 0 bases, leaving 13 bases between them. The CDR3 runs to 15 residues. Germline V gives CDR1 SEHNR, CDR2 FQNEAQ (reference sequence). Here the CDR3 reads CASSQGSTMNTEAFF. CDR3 nucleotides: TGTGCCAGCAGCCAGGGATCTACTATGAACACTGAAGCTTTCTTT. Together with reference TRBV7-9 and TRBJ1-1, the CDR3 gives the full variable domain: DTGVSQNPRHKITKRGQNVTFRCDPISEHNRLYWYRQTLGQGPEFLTYFQNEAQLEKSRLLSDRFSAERPKGSFSTLEIQRTEQGDSAMYLCASSQGSTMNTEAFFGQGTRLTVV.

V usage is TRBV6-5 and J usage is TRBJ2-5; 10 bases are a match to TRBD2. Judging by the DNA end, TRBJ2-7 fits better; the J call may be wrong. There are 16 residues in the CDR3. Germline V gene sequence: CDR1 MNHEY, CDR2 SVGAGI. The CDR3, as DNA: TGTGCCAGCAGTTACTCGATACTAGCGGGAAAAGGCGAGCAGTACTTC. This codes for CASSYSILAGKGEQYF.

This clone has only a few counts. The V gene is TRBV6-5, the J gene TRBJ2-5; D is undetermined. Looked up from germline, CDR1 is MNHEY and CDR2 is SVGAGI. V lost 10 bases, J lost 5 bases, and 11 bases lay in between. The CDR3 is 11 amino acids. CDR3 nucleotide sequence: TGTGCCACCACGGGCTGGGAGACCCAGTACTTC. Its protein is CATTGWETQYF.

The chain carries TRBV7-9 and TRBJ1-3, with D possibly TRBD1 on 6 matching bases. Deletions cut 3 bases from V and 5 bases from J, with 20 bases between. CDR1 SEHNR and CDR2 FQNEAQ come from the germline V gene (reference sequence). The CDR3 totals 17 residues. DNA for the CDR3: TGTGCCAGCAGCTTTACCACGGCCCGGGACACTCGAAACACCATATATTTT. As protein: CASSFTTARDTRNTIYF.